The clone carrying this T cell receptor (beta chain) counts as medium-sized (0.01 to 0.1%). Its antigen is unknown. TCR libraries were prepared from about 16 ng of total RNA with the QIAseq Immune Repertoire TCR panel. TCRdb used MiXCR to reprocess the reads, holding one entry per CDR3 protein. This table holds 300 to 400 distinct CDR3 sequences, around 16% found once. Germline CDR1 MGHRA, CDR2 YSYEKL. The CDR3 has 15 residues. J lost 4 bases, V lost 5 bases, and 5 bases had no gene match. These data are taken from a study of circulating CD8 cells and anti-PD-1 response in melanoma. General study points: DNEG was most diverse; TIGIT repertoires were least diverse.

From live CD3+CD8+TCRalphabeta+ cells, four PD-1 and/or TIGIT subsets were sorted. V gene TRBV4-1 combines with J gene TRBJ2-3; 11 bases map to TRBD2. This specimen was CD8+ T cells from PBMCs, taken at baseline or after one month of anti-PD-1 therapy (not recorded which). This clonotype was obtained from a human donor with melanoma. The CDR3 protein is CASSDGLAGADTQYF. The CDR3 coding sequence is TGCGCCAGCAGCGACGGACTAGCGGGTGCAGATACGCAGTATTTT.